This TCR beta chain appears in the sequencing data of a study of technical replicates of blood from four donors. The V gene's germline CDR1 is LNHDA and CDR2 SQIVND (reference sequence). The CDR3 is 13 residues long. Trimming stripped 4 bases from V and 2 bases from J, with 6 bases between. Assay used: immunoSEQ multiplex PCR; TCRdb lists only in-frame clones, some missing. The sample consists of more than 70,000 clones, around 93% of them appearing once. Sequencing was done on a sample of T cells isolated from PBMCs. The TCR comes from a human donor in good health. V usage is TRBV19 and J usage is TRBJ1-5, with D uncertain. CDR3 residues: CASSNRGNQPQHF. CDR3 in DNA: TGTGCCAGTAGTAACCGGGGCAATCAGCCCCAGCATTTT.